A selection of T cell receptor beta chains follows, all from one sample in a study of OX40 agonist ivuxolimab in advanced cancers. Profiling relied on immunoSEQ multiplex PCR, and the TCRdb table lists in-frame clones only, not all of them. The repertoire holds about 59,000 clones, with about 90% as singletons. Sample: CD4+ or CD8+ T cells sorted from blood, taken in a trial of the OX40 agonist ivuxolimab. Receptor source: an adult with an advanced solid tumor such as melanoma, head and neck, liver or kidney cancer. CDR3s include the opening cysteine and the closing phenylalanine or tryptophan. The D gene is left open where the match is weak. Not every row has a clone size; where given, it reads once, few, many or a size class.

J gene: TRBJ1-2
V gene: TRBV29-1
D gene: TRBD1
CDR3 length: 13
clone size: .
CDR3 DNA: TGCAGCGTGGGGACAGGGGGCGTGCATGGCTACACCTTC
CDR3 protein: CSVGTGGVHGYTF

J gene: TRBJ1-2
V gene: TRBV5-1
D gene: .
CDR3 length: 13
clone size: .
CDR3 DNA: TGCGCCAGCAGCTTGGGGGCTCGGTATGGCTACACCTTC
CDR3 protein: CASSLGARYGYTF

J gene: TRBJ2-5
V gene: TRBV15
D gene: .
CDR3 length: 14
clone size: .
CDR3 DNA: TGTGCCACCAGTCCCGGAAGACACCGAGAGACCCAGTACTTC
CDR3 protein: CATSPGRHRETQYF

J gene: TRBJ2-5
V gene: TRBV20-1
D gene: .
CDR3 length: 10
clone size: .
CDR3 DNA: TGCAGTGCTAATGGAGAGACCCAGTACTTC
CDR3 protein: CSANGETQYF

J gene: TRBJ1-2
V gene: TRBV7-2
D gene: TRBD1
CDR3 length: 14
clone size: once
CDR3 DNA: TGTGCCAGCAGCTCAGGGGGCGGGCAGAATGGCTACACCTTC
CDR3 protein: CASSSGGGQNGYTF

J gene: TRBJ2-3
V gene: TRBV5-1
D gene: .
CDR3 length: 15
clone size: .
CDR3 DNA: TGCGCCAGCAGCATACCCAGGTTGGACGCAGATACGCAGTATTTT
CDR3 protein: CASSIPRLDADTQYF

J gene: TRBJ2-7
V gene: TRBV6-5
D gene: .
CDR3 length: 16
clone size: .
CDR3 DNA: TGTGCCAGCAGTTACTCCGTAACAGGCCTTGGCTACGAGCAGTACTTC
CDR3 protein: CASSYSVTGLGYEQYF

J gene: TRBJ1-5
V gene: TRBV18
D gene: .
CDR3 length: 13
clone size: .
CDR3 DNA: TGTGCCAGCTCACCAGGGAGCAATCAGCCCCAGCATTTT
CDR3 protein: CASSPGSNQPQHF

J gene: TRBJ1-2
V gene: TRBV30
D gene: TRBD1
CDR3 length: 13
clone size: once
CDR3 DNA: TGTGCCTGTTCTCCGAACAGGGGCTATGGCTACACCTTC
CDR3 protein: CACSPNRGYGYTF

J gene: TRBJ1-1
V gene: TRBV19
D gene: .
CDR3 length: 11
clone size: .
CDR3 DNA: TGTGCCAGTAGTCCAGGTCGGATAGCTTTCTTT
CDR3 protein: CASSPGRIAFF

J gene: TRBJ1-4
V gene: TRBV19
D gene: .
CDR3 length: 15
clone size: .
CDR3 DNA: TGTGCCAGTAACGCCGGGGCGGCAACTAATGAAAAACTGTTTTTT
CDR3 protein: CASNAGAATNEKLFF

J gene: TRBJ2-5
V gene: TRBV5-1
D gene: .
CDR3 length: 13
clone size: .
CDR3 DNA: TGCGCCAGCAGCTCTGGCGGGGAGGAGACCCAGTACTTC
CDR3 protein: CASSSGGEETQYF

J gene: TRBJ2-5
V gene: TRBV7-9
D gene: .
CDR3 length: 12
clone size: .
CDR3 DNA: TGTGCCAGCGATCGGGCAGGCGAGACCCAGTACTTC
CDR3 protein: CASDRAGETQYF

J gene: TRBJ2-3
V gene: TRBV10-3
D gene: .
CDR3 length: 18
clone size: .
CDR3 DNA: TGTGCCATCAGTGAATACATGACTCCCGGTAGAGGCACAGATACGCAGTATTTT
CDR3 protein: CAISEYMTPGRGTDTQYF

J gene: TRBJ2-1
V gene: TRBV11-2
D gene: .
CDR3 length: 13
clone size: .
CDR3 DNA: TGTGCCAGCAGCTTAGACCTCCCGACTGAACAGTTCTTC
CDR3 protein: CASSLDLPTEQFF

J gene: TRBJ2-5
V gene: TRBV27
D gene: .
CDR3 length: 21
clone size: .
CDR3 DNA: TGTGCCAGCAGTTTATTACGGTTTACAGGAAAAACTACGAAGGTCCAAGAGACCCAGTACTTC
CDR3 protein: CASSLLRFTGKTTKVQETQYF

J gene: TRBJ2-7
V gene: TRBV6-1
D gene: .
CDR3 length: 11
clone size: .
CDR3 DNA: TGTGCCAGCAGGGAATTCTACGAGCAGTACTTC
CDR3 protein: CASREFYEQYF